The clone carrying this T cell receptor beta chain was detected a few times. Its antigen is not known. In the library, individual cDNA molecules carried attached unique molecular identifiers. MiXCR, run by TCRdb on the 5' RACE reads, gives a single entry per CDR3 protein. The sample includes around 79,000 distinct CDR3 sequences, about 11% of them seen just once. These data belong to a study of early T cells in non-severe SARS-CoV-2 infection. The wider study: With bulk RNA from unsorted whole blood as input, sequencing yielded unpaired chains.

General study results and limits: Matching results from VDJdb favored anti-spike CD8 responses, leaving private and CD4 specificities undetected.

The germline gives CDR1 MNHEY, CDR2 SVGAGI. There are 14 residues in the CDR3. V was shortened by 8 bases and J by 5 bases, with 18 bases between the two germline ends. The source is an adult who was a healthcare worker with PCR-confirmed SARS-CoV-2 infection or an uninfected control (not recorded which). The chain employs TRBV6-5 and TRBJ1-1, with a weak D call TRBD1 (6 bases). Sequenced material: whole blood, taken at baseline. CDR3 sequence (DNA): TGTGCCAGCCATAACGAGGGGGGTTGGACTGAAGCTTTCTTT. Its translation: CASHNEGGWTEAFF.